The 15 T cell receptor beta chains reported below all come from one sample, sequenced in a study of molecular identifiers for immune sequencing clone quantification. TCRdb re-analysed the PCR reads in MiXCR, keeping a single row per CDR3 protein. The table shows about 300,000 distinct CDR3 sequences, with about 21% occurring only once. The sequenced material came from naive CD8+ T cells from blood, with Jurkat cell RNA spiked in. Indicated subset: FACS-sorted CD8+CD4-CCR7+CD45RA+ naive T cells. These receptors all stem from a human donor in good health. Some libraries in this study had Jurkat cell RNA spiked in.

This chain links TRBV10-1 with TRBJ2-7; 10 bases align to TRBD2. Germline CDR1 is WNHNN and CDR2 is SYGVQD (reference sequence). The trim removed 9 bases at V and 4 bases at J, leaving 0 bases unmatched. The CDR3 spans 11 residues. This CDR3 is CARGLAYEQYF. The DNA for the CDR3 is TGCGCCAGGGGACTAGCGTACGAGCAGTACTTC.

Notes on this clonotype: Just one base apart from a much larger clone, this may be a read error. The chain links TRBV20-1 to TRBJ1-5; the D gene is possibly TRBD1 (5 bases). V shed 5 bases and J shed 3 bases, with 20 bases lying between them. Germline V lookup: CDR1 DFQATT, CDR2 SNEGSKA (reference sequence). The CDR3 is made up of 16 amino acids. CDR3 amino acids: CSAGALVGADNQPQHF. DNA for the CDR3: TGCAGTGCTGGGGCTCTTGTGGGCGCAGACAATCAGCCCCAGCATTTT.

This clonotype was seen a few times. The chain joins TRBV10-1 to TRBJ2-7; D unclear. V shed 6 bases and J shed 2 bases, with 11 bases lying between them. The V gene's germline CDR1 is WNHNN and CDR2 SYGVQD (reference sequence). This CDR3 region has 13 residues. The CDR3 nucleotides read TGCGCCAGCAGCCCGGACGGTCCCTACGAGCAGTACTTC. It specifies CASSPDGPYEQYF.

This clonotype was seen a handful of times. The CDR3 spells CASSLEALPGGAYEQYF. CDR3 DNA sequence: TGTGCCAGCAGCCTAGAGGCCTTACCGGGCGGAGCCTACGAGCAGTACTTC. The V and J genes are TRBV7-9 and TRBJ2-7; D not certain. Trimming pared 5 bases from V and 2 bases from J, leaving 22 bases between. This CDR3 spans 17 amino acids. The germline CDR1 and CDR2 sequences are SEHNR and FQNEAQ (reference sequence).

This clonotype was seen many times. V is TRBV7-9 and J is TRBJ1-2, with a possible D match to TRBD1 (5 bases). Trimming left V 1 base short and J 3 bases short, with 15 bases between. This CDR3 spans 16 amino acids. Germline-derived CDR1 and CDR2 are SEHNR and FQNEAQ (reference sequence). CDR3 residues: CASSLVGGSTDYGYTF. CDR3 bases: TGTGCCAGCAGCTTAGTGGGCGGGTCGACAGACTATGGCTACACCTTC.

With respect to this clonotype: It may be a read error: a sequence one base away is much more abundant. Here the CDR3 omits its conserved ending phenylalanine or tryptophan, so a read error is the likely source. The rearrangement joins TRBV27 to TRBJ2-7, with D possibly matching TRBD2 (6 bases). The germline gives CDR1 MNHEY, CDR2 SMNVEV (reference sequence). Trimming left V 5 bases short and J 0 bases short, with 11 bases between. The CDR3 consists of 14 residues. The CDR3 here is CASSLGLSSYEQYS. The CDR3, as DNA: TGTGCCAGCAGTCTGGGACTGAGCTCCTACGAGCAGTACTCC.

A remark on this clonotype: A read error is possible here, since a much larger clone lies one base away. V gene TRBV29-1 combines with J gene TRBJ1-2; the D gene is possibly TRBD1 (6 bases). The CDR3 is 12 residues long. Germline CDR1 reads SQVTM; CDR2 reads ANQGSEA. Trimming left V 3 bases short and J 8 bases short, with 13 bases between. The CDR3 nucleotides are TGCAGCGTTGAGGACAGCCTGGGAGGCTACACCTTC. The encoded protein is CSVEDSLGGYTF.

This clonotype was observed a handful of times. The V gene is TRBV6-2 or TRBV6-3, the J gene TRBJ1-2, with TRBD1 matching over 7 bases. The CDR3 length is 17 residues. CDR1 MNHEY and CDR2 SVGEGT come from the germline V gene. V shed 0 bases and J 4 bases; nucleotides not matched to a gene: 11. CDR3 loop: CASSYSDRENGGYGYTF. CDR3 nucleotide sequence: TGTGCCAGCAGTTACTCCGACAGGGAAAATGGCGGCTATGGCTACACCTTC.

This clonotype was picked up a small number of times. V is TRBV4-3 and J is TRBJ2-3, with D possibly TRBD2 on 6 matching bases. Trimming stripped 3 bases from V and 10 bases from J, with 11 bases between. CDR1 is LGHNA and CDR2 is YSLEER in the germline V gene. The CDR3 is 12 residues long. The CDR3 reads CASSQGSGAQYF. DNA for the CDR3: TGCGCCAGCAGCCAGGGTTCGGGGGCGCAGTATTTT.

This clonotype was detected many times. The genes are TRBV4-1 and TRBJ2-2; no firm D call. Germline loops: CDR1 MGHRA, CDR2 YSYEKL. Trimming removed 0 bases at V and 3 bases at J, with 11 bases between. This CDR3 contains 16 residues. Here the CDR3 reads CASSQDHNPYTGELFF. Written as DNA, the CDR3 is TGCGCCAGCAGCCAAGATCACAACCCGTACACCGGGGAGCTGTTTTTT.

This clonotype was recorded at least ten times. The rearrangement joins TRBV19 to TRBJ2-3; the D is unclear. The CDR3 extends over 13 amino acids. V lost 3 bases and J lost 8, with 12 bases in between. In germline, CDR1 is LNHDA, CDR2 SQIVND (reference sequence). CDR3 coding DNA: TGTGCCAGTAGTATTCGCCCGGACGCTACGCAGTATTTT. It is translated as CASSIRPDATQYF.

Comment on this clonotype: A much larger clone differs by one base, so this may be a read error. Because the CDR3 is missing its conserved closing phenylalanine or tryptophan, this is likely a read error. The gene calls are TRBV28 and TRBJ1-1; no firm D call. The CDR3 loop spans 12 amino acids. The V end lost 8 bases, the J end lost 1 base, and 8 bases lay between the germline ends. The germline CDR1 and CDR2 sequences are MDHEN and SYDVKM. The CDR3 sequence: CASGNRNTEAFL. CDR3 bases: TGTGCCAGCGGTAACAGGAACACTGAAGCTTTCCTT.

This clonotype was detected ten times or more. The genes are TRBV14 and TRBJ2-7; D is tentatively TRBD1 or TRBD2 (6 bases each). Trimming left V 1 base short and J 3 bases short, with 10 bases between. Germline V gene sequence: CDR1 SGHDN, CDR2 FVKESK. The CDR3 consists of 14 residues. The CDR3 spells CASSQGRGHYEQYF. DNA for the CDR3: TGTGCCAGCAGCCAAGGTCGGGGGCACTACGAGCAGTACTTC.

About this clonotype itself: Compared with germline, one end of the junction differs, possibly owing to a read error. The V and J genes are TRBV28 and TRBJ1-5; D gene unclear. The CDR3 is made up of 15 amino acids. Germline lookup yields CDR1 MDHEN and CDR2 SYDVKM. CDR3 DNA sequence: TGTGCCAGCAGTTTAAACGGATCTCCTTATCAGCCCCGGCATTTT. It is translated as CASSLNGSPYQPRHF.

This clonotype has at least ten counts. The chain employs TRBV27 and TRBJ2-3; TRBD2 might be the D (5 bases). V was cut by 1 base and J by 5 bases, with 7 bases left in between. Germline lookup yields CDR1 MNHEY and CDR2 SMNVEV (reference sequence). There are 13 residues in the CDR3. The CDR3 reads CASSLWEQDTQYF. CDR3 bases: TGTGCCAGCAGTTTATGGGAGCAAGATACGCAGTATTTT.